What follows is one T cell receptor (beta chain) and its context. Profiled with immunoSEQ multiplex PCR; TCRdb holds only in-frame clones, not every one. The table lists 51,000 or so clones, roughly 86% of them singletons. The data belong to a study of blood T cell repertoires in COVID-19. Study as a whole: Sites in the United States, Italy and Spain provided acute and convalescent COVID-19 samples.

The CDR3 is made up of 15 amino acids. Trimming shortened V by 5 bases and J by 2 bases, and 16 bases separated the two germline ends. Per germline, CDR1 MDHEN and CDR2 SYDVKM. Sequenced sample: peripheral blood. The source of this sequence is an older man with active or convalescent COVID-19. The chain carries TRBV28 and TRBJ2-7; D perhaps matches TRBD1 (5 bases). The CDR3 reads CASSERGRPPYEQYF. The CDR3 DNA reads as TGTGCCAGCAGTGAAAGGGGCCGACCGCCCTACGAGCAGTACTTC. The variable domain in full, completed from reference TRBV28 and TRBJ2-7, reads DVKVTQSSRYLVKRTGEKVFLECVQDMDHENMFWYRQDPGLGLRLIYFSYDVKMKEKGDIPEGYSVSREKKERFSLILESASTNQTSMYLCASSERGRPPYEQYFGPGTRLTVT.